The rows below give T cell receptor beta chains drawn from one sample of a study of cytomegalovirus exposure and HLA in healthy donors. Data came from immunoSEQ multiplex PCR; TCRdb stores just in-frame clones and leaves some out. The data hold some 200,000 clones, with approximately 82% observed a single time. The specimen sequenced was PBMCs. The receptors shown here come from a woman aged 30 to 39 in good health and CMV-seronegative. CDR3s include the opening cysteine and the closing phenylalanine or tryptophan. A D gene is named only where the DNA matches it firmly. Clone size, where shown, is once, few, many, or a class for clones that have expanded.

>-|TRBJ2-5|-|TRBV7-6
CASSPGEQETQYF
TGTGCCAGCAGCCCAGGGGAACAAGAGACCCAGTACTTC
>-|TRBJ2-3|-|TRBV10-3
CAISDEGGTDTQYF
TGTGCCATCAGTGACGAGGGCGGCACAGATACGCAGTATTTT
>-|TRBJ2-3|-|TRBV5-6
CASSLPTGRGSFTDTQYF
TGTGCCAGCAGCTTACCCACAGGGAGAGGATCCTTCACAGATACGCAGTATTTT
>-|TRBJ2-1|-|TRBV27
CASSFSGPYNEQFF
TGTGCCAGCAGTTTTAGCGGCCCCTACAATGAGCAGTTCTTC
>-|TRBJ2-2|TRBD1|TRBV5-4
CASSLAFGQGGAGELFF
TGTGCCAGCAGCTTGGCCTTTGGACAGGGAGGTGCGGGGGAGCTGTTTTTT
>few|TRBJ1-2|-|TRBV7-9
CASSFEGSYGYTF
TGTGCCAGCAGCTTCGAGGGTAGCTATGGCTACACCTTC
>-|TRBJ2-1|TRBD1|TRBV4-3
CASSEGAVSYNEQFF
TGCGCCAGCAGCGAGGGGGCAGTCTCCTACAATGAGCAGTTCTTC
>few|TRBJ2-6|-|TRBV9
CASLSGANVLTF
TGTGCCAGTCTATCTGGGGCCAACGTCCTGACTTTC
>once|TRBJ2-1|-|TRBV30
CAWTSSGYEQFF
TGTGCCTGGACTAGCTCGGGTTATGAGCAGTTCTTC
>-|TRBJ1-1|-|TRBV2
CASSEEGNMNTEAFF
TGTGCCAGCAGTGAAGAGGGGAACATGAACACTGAAGCTTTCTTT
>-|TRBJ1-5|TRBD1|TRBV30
CAWSVGQADNQPQHF
TGTGCCTGGAGTGTGGGACAGGCCGACAATCAGCCCCAGCATTTT